This T cell receptor beta chain was identified during a study of T cells in Graves' hyperthyroidism and ophthalmopathy (dated by TCRdb to between 2018 and 2021). For the wider study: A discovery cohort of around 98 patients, approximately 45 with Graves' ophthalmopathy and about 58 with stable Graves' hyperthyroidism, was used to find distinguishing TCR V-J signatures. An independent validation cohort of 18 to 20 hyperthyroidism patients and 17 patients who later progressed to ophthalmopathy tested prospective prediction of ophthalmopathy. The 100 or so discovery patients were randomly split 7:3 into training and test sets. In several Graves' hyperthyroidism patients, the study also compared T-cell repertoires from thyroid tissue with T-cell repertoires from blood. After sampling, hyperthyroidism patients received methimazole starting at 30 mg daily, and ophthalmopathy patients received high-dose intravenous methylprednisolone. The paper reports TCR Vbeta CDR3 sequencing of roughly 140 peripheral blood samples: approximately 41 ophthalmopathy, roughly 74 hyperthyroidism and around 17 progressor patients. What the study reported, not specific to this receptor: Blood samples also contained most of the expanded thyroid clonotypes (frequency above 0.001), which suggests that blood repertoires may reflect thyroid immune responses. A model built on a 13 V-J signature distinguished ophthalmopathy from stable hyperthyroidism, reaching roughly 88% sensitivity and under 84% specificity in cross-validation and 80%/75% in testing. No statistical method was used to set the sample size in advance, and investigators knew the group allocation. In validation, progression to ophthalmopathy was predicted by the model with almost 71% sensitivity and under 85% specificity, a median of roughly six months before onset.

V ends up 4 bases short and J 8 bases short, with an unmatched junction base count of 12. CDR3 length: 15 amino acids, cysteine to phenylalanine. The DNA shown is the 45-base CDR3, in frame from base 1. Sequences MGHDK (CDR1) and SYGVNS (CDR2) are obtained from the germline V gene. For this clonotype: Its specific antigen is unknown. No much larger clone is present one base from it, and per-base qualities are unavailable.

TCR beta CDR3 regions were amplified from RNA transcripts. A first-round RT-PCR of the TCR CDR3 used the HTBI primer set with the Qiagen OneStep RT-PCR kit. Libraries were constructed in a second round of multiplex PCR, after which size selection and purification were carried out. The libraries were sequenced on an Illumina HiSeq2000 using paired-end 100 bp reads. As for how the authors treated the data: SOAPnuke was used to process the raw data, removing reads that contained adapters or uncalled bases, had a mean Phred below 15, or lacked an exact match to the constant primer or identifier. COPE v1.2.5 was used to merge the high-quality paired reads, and each unique nucleotide sequence was defined as a clonotype. MiTCR v1.1 was used to align the clonotypes against IMGT TRBV, TRBD and TRBJ reference segments. The analysis included only V-J combinations with a frequency above 0.0001, which together covered approximately 99% of the repertoires. A TCS score was defined as the ratio of F50 (clonal expansion) to E x V (chaos), with BLOSUM62-based TCRdist applied between CDR3 peptides within each V-J. Welch's t-statistics and random forest reduced some 510 V-J features to 10 to 15, which were used in a naive Bayes classifier (R e1071). The Morisita-Horn index was used to measure how similar the thyroid and blood repertoires were. In-frame beta chains were kept once TCRdb had trimmed the public reads at Q25 with fastp and called clones with MiXCR. For every CDR3 protein sequence, its rows merge into one entry that carries the most common genes and DNA. The V and J calls were not made by the authors but by TCRdb's processing. A total of approximately 640,000 distinct CDR3 sequences appear in this sample, 40% to 55% of them only once. The biggest ten clones account for 6.5% to 9% of the sample.

Any patient with an uncontrolled infection, another autoimmune disease, pregnancy or lactation was excluded. Diagnoses were established on the basis of clinical symptoms, serum thyroxine and TRAb, thyroid ultrasound, and orbital computed tomography. Total RNA was extracted using Trizol reagent, and RNA quality was assessed on an Agilent 2100 Bioanalyzer. This chain joins TRBV25-1 to TRBJ1-1, with 8 junctional bases fitting TRBD1. The receptor was isolated from an adult man with Graves' disease, either hyperthyroidism or ophthalmopathy (not recorded which). The specimen sequenced was peripheral blood or thyroid tissue (not recorded which). The nucleotides read TGTGCCAGCAGTGTACAGGGGACAGGCGGCAGGGAAGCTTTCTTT. Its amino acids are CASSVQGTGGREAFF.